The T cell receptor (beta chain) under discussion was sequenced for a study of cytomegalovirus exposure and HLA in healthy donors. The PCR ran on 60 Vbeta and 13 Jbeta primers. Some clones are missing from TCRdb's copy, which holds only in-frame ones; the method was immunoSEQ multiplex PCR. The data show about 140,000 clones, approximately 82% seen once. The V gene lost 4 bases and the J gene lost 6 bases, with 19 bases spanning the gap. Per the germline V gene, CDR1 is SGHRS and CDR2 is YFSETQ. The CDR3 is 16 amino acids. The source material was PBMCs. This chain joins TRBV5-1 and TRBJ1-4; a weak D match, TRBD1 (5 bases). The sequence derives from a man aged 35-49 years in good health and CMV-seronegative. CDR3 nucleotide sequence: TGCGCCAGCAGCCTGACCGCCAGGGATGGAGATGAAAAACTGTTTTTT. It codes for CASSLTARDGDEKLFF.